The source of this T cell receptor beta chain is a study of T-cell memory formation after mild COVID-19. Looking at the study overall: TCR clusters mostly belonged to single donors.

This clonotype was seen a handful of times. MiXCR was run by TCRdb on the 5' RACE reads, yielding one entry per CDR3 protein. Here the sample spans about 470,000 distinct CDR3 sequences, about 18% being singletons. The CDR3 has 14 amino acids. The germline CDR1 and CDR2 sequences are MNHEY and SVGEGT. V dropped 2 bases and J dropped 8 bases, with 15 bases sitting between them. The genes are TRBV6-2 or TRBV6-3 and TRBJ1-2; perhaps TRBD1 as D (6 bases). This TCR was sampled from an adult woman who had mild COVID-19 (a few samples of this study predate the infection). Cell type and time point are not known. The specimen sequenced was PBMCs or a T cell subset sorted from them (not recorded which). CDR3 region: CASSYADTGIGYTF. Written as DNA, the CDR3 is TGTGCCAGCAGTTACGCCGACACAGGGATCGGCTACACCTTC.